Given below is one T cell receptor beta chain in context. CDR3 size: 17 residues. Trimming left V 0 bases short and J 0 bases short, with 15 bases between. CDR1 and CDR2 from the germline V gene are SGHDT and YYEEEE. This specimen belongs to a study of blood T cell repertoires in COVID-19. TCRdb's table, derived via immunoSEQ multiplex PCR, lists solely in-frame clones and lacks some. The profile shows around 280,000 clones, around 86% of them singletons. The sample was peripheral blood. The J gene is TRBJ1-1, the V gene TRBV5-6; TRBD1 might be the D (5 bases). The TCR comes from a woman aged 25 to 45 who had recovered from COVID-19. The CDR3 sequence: CASSLAREGYLNTEAFF. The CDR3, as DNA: TGTGCCAGCAGCTTGGCCAGGGAGGGCTACTTGAACACTGAAGCTTTCTTT.